These 2 T cell receptor beta chains were all obtained from the same sample, sequenced in a study of T cells in localized non-small cell lung cancer. Clones were read by immunoSEQ multiplex PCR, and TCRdb kept only the in-frame ones, dropping some. The table records 1,500 to 2,000 clones, around 28% of them present only once. The sequences come from lung tumor tissue, collected before any cancer treatment. The receptor set was obtained from a woman aged 35-75 years with stage II lung adenocarcinoma.

This clone was detected only a few times. The V call is TRBV6-8, the J call TRBJ2-7; a weak D match, TRBD1 (6 bases). Germline-derived CDR1 and CDR2 are MNHGY and SAAAGT. This CDR3 is built from 14 residues. The V gene lost 1 base and the J gene lost 4 bases, with 11 bases spanning the gap. This CDR3 reads CASSYYRDKYEQYF. As DNA, the CDR3 is TGTGCCAGCAGTTACTACCGGGACAAATACGAGCAGTACTTC.

DNA of the CDR3: TGTGCCAGTGTCCCGCCTGGGGGGAACACTGAAGCTTTCTTT. Amino acids: CASVPPGGNTEAFF. V usage is TRBV19 and J usage is TRBJ1-1; TRBD1 is a possible D gene (5 bases). The germline gives CDR1 LNHDA, CDR2 SQIVND (reference sequence). There are 14 residues in the CDR3. Trimming took 8 bases from V and 1 from J, leaving 14 bases between them.